The 27 T cell receptor beta chains below all came from one sample that was sequenced in a study of metastatic and nonmetastatic thyroid tumors. Ahead of thyroid surgery, no patient had received treatment of any kind. MiXCR was used by TCRdb to re-call the PCR reads. The sample shows roughly 30,000 clones, 15% to 20% of them seen only once. Input material: blood. These receptors all come from a female donor with papillary thyroid cancer or a benign thyroid nodule (not recorded which). Some clones in this sample may be carry-over from other donors' samples.

This rearrangement joins TRBV18 to TRBJ2-7; perhaps TRBD1 as D (5 bases). Looked up from germline, CDR1 is KGHSH and CDR2 is LQKENI. This CDR3 region has 12 residues. The V end was cut by 6 bases, the J end by 4 bases, with 10 bases between. CDR3 protein: CASSGQGYEQYF. As DNA, the CDR3 is TGTGCCAGCTCCGGACAAGGTTACGAGCAGTACTTC. The full variable domain, its missing parts supplied by reference TRBV18 and TRBJ2-7, is NAGVMQNPRHLVRRRGQEARLRCSPMKGHSHVYWYRQLPEEGLKFMVYLQKENIIDESGMPKERFSAEFPKEGPSILRIQQVVRGDSAAYFCASSGQGYEQYFGPGTRLTVT.

This clone came up a few times. V and J are TRBV19 and TRBJ2-7; D not certain. Trimming stripped 4 bases from V and 6 bases from J, with 13 bases between. The CDR3 has 13 amino acids. Germline CDR1 is LNHDA and CDR2 is SQIVND (reference sequence). DNA for the CDR3: TGTGCCAGTAGTAATCGAGGTTCCGGCGAGCAGTACTTC. Translating it yields CASSNRGSGEQYF.

The gene calls are TRBV2 and TRBJ2-4, with unresolved D. CDR3 length equals 13 residues. Germline CDR1 SNHLY, CDR2 FYNNEI. The germline V and J ends were trimmed by 1 base and 14 bases, with 15 bases remaining between them. Here the CDR3 DNA reads TGTGCCAGCAGTGAAGGGCAGGAAGGTATTAAGTACTTC. It specifies CASSEGQEGIKYF. The variable domain in full, completed from reference TRBV2 and TRBJ2-4, reads EPEVTQTPSHQVTQMGQEVILRCVPISNHLYFYWYRQILGQKVEFLVSFYNNEISEKSEIFDDQFSVERPDGSNFTLKIRSTKLEDSAMYFCASSEGQEGIKYFGAGTRLSVL.

This clone was seen at least ten times. The identical CDR3 is also encoded by other nucleotide sequences in the sample. The V gene is TRBV29-1, the J gene TRBJ2-1; D possibly corresponds to TRBD1 (5 bases). The germline V gene encodes CDR1 SQVTM and CDR2 ANQGSEA. The CDR3 is 17 amino acids. The V and J ends lost 5 bases and 0 bases respectively, with 20 bases between them. This CDR3 reads CSVSGRDDSLSYNEQFF. Here the CDR3 DNA reads TGCAGCGTTTCTGGCCGAGACGACAGCCTCTCCTACAATGAGCAGTTCTTC.

This clone has ten or more counts. This chain connects TRBV10-3 to TRBJ1-6; D call uncertain. Germline V lookup: CDR1 ENHRY, CDR2 SYGVKD. Trimming removed 0 bases at V and 4 bases at J, with 1 base between. The CDR3 spans 13 residues. The chain's CDR3 is CAISESYNSPLHF. The CDR3 DNA follows: TGTGCCATCAGTGAGTCATATAATTCACCCCTCCACTTT.

A note on this clone: One end of the junction varies from germline; a read error may be responsible. The chain couples TRBV6-1 to TRBJ2-3, with 12 bases lining up with TRBD2. This CDR3 region has 16 residues. The germline V gene encodes CDR1 MNHNS and CDR2 SASEGT. The CDR3 region is CASSEGLAGGGHTQYF. CDR3 coding DNA: TGTGCCAGCAGTGAAGGGCTAGCGGGGGGGGGACATACTCAGTATTTT.

This clone was seen many times. The V gene is TRBV5-6, the J gene TRBJ2-7, with 10 positions matching TRBD2. J was trimmed by 6 bases and V by 4 bases; bases with no gene match: 10. CDR3 length: 15 amino acids. In germline, CDR1 is SGHDT, CDR2 YYEEEE. The CDR3 sequence is CASSGASGRYSEQYF. Here the CDR3 DNA reads TGTGCCAGCAGCGGCGCTAGCGGGAGATACAGCGAGCAGTACTTC.

Turning to this clone: One junction end does not reproduce the germline sequence, and a read error may be involved. J is TRBJ1-1 and V is TRBV20-1; D may be TRBD1 (6 bases). Germline CDR1 and CDR2: DFQATT and SNEGSKA (reference sequence). The CDR3 consists of 12 residues. The CDR3 loop is CSASRGDTESFF. Written as DNA, the CDR3 is TGCAGTGCTAGCAGGGGTGACACTGAATCTTTCTTT.

This chain connects TRBV20-1 to TRBJ2-7; TRBD1 matches 7 bases. V trimming: 4 bases; J trimming: 6 bases; junction bases outside the gene matches: 15. The CDR3 length is 15 residues. From germline, CDR1 is DFQATT and CDR2 SNEGSKA (reference sequence). Here the CDR3 DNA reads TGCAGTGCTATATCCCCGGGACAGTGGGCGTTCGAGCAGTACTTC. This gives the protein CSAISPGQWAFEQYF.

This sequence joins TRBV4-3 and TRBJ2-2; no clear D. Germline CDR1 is LGHNA and CDR2 is YSLEER. CDR3 length: 16 residues. Trimming left V 4 bases short and J 5 bases short, with 17 bases between. The CDR3 protein is CASSPDGYLLTGELFF. The CDR3 coding sequence is TGCGCCAGCAGCCCCGACGGCTACCTTTTGACCGGGGAGCTGTTTTTT.

This clone has only a few counts. This chain links TRBV6-9 with TRBJ2-5; D is possibly TRBD1 or TRBD2 (5 bases each). Germline values: CDR1 MNHGY, CDR2 SVAAGI. The CDR3 extends over 13 amino acids. V was pared by 3 bases and J by 5 bases, with 10 bases between. DNA for the CDR3: TGTGCCAGCAGTTACGTGTGGGGGGAGACCCAGTACTTC. This encodes CASSYVWGETQYF.

The chain carries TRBV4-1 and TRBJ2-1; possible D gene TRBD2, 6 bases. Germline-derived CDR1 and CDR2 are MGHRA and YSYEKL. The CDR3 has 17 residues. V was pared by 0 bases and J by 2 bases, with 14 bases between. The CDR3 nucleotides are TGCGCCAGCAGCCAAGATCGGACTACGGCCACCTACAATGAGCAGTTCTTC. It translates to CASSQDRTTATYNEQFF.

This clone was observed many times. The J gene is TRBJ2-7, the V gene TRBV18; a possible D gene is TRBD1 (6 bases). Trimming took 4 bases from V and 0 from J, leaving 19 bases between them. CDR3 size: 17 residues. Germline CDR1 KGHSH, CDR2 LQKENI. The CDR3 region is CASSLGQSLGPSYEQYF. DNA of the CDR3: TGTGCCAGCTCACTTGGACAGTCCTTGGGCCCCTCCTACGAGCAGTACTTC.

V and J are TRBV5-1 and TRBJ2-3, with D perhaps matching TRBD1 (6 bases). The V and J ends lost 0 bases and 4 bases respectively, with 15 bases between them. The CDR3 is made up of 16 amino acids. Germline V CDR1 and CDR2: SGHRS, YFSETQ. DNA of the CDR3: TGCGCCAGCAGCTTGGATCAAACAGGGTCAGCAGATACGCAGTATTTT. It translates to CASSLDQTGSADTQYF.

On this clone itself: One end of the junction does not line up with germline, which may come from a read error. The rearrangement links TRBV5-1 to TRBJ1-1, with 12 bases that match TRBD1. Germline V gives CDR1 SGHRS, CDR2 YFSETQ. This CDR3 comprises 14 residues. The DNA for the CDR3 is TGCGCCAGCAGGGGGACAGGGGGCGACACTGAAGATTTCTTT. Translation: CASRGTGGDTEDFF.

This clone was detected many times. This CDR3 reads CASSLNSQGAEQYF. CDR3 bases: TGTGCCAGCAGCTTAAATTCACAGGGGGCCGAGCAGTACTTC. The J gene is TRBJ2-7, the V gene TRBV7-3; 9 bases fit TRBD1. The CDR3 consists of 14 residues. Germline assignment: CDR1 SGHTA and CDR2 FQGTGA. The junction had 4 bases not matched to a gene; V was cut back by 1 base and J by 6 bases.

A remark on this clone: A much bigger clone sits one base away, suggesting this may be a read error. This chain connects TRBV19 to TRBJ2-3, with D hard to call. Germline V gene lookup returns CDR1 LNHDA and CDR2 SQIVND (reference sequence). Trimming took off 3 bases at V and 1 base at J, with 8 bases between the two ends. The CDR3 consists of 14 residues. DNA of the CDR3: TGTGCCAGTAGTATTGGGGAAGGCACAGATACGCAGTATTTT. This sequence encodes CASSIGEGTDTQYF.

There are many counts of this clone. The sample carries other DNA sequences with the same CDR3. J is TRBJ1-4 and V is TRBV9; the D is unclear. Trimming took 3 bases from V and 5 from J, leaving 17 bases between them. The CDR3 runs 16 residues. Looked up from germline, CDR1 is SGDLS and CDR2 is YYNGEE. CDR3: CASSASRPGKNEKLFF. CDR3 DNA: TGTGCCAGCAGCGCCTCCCGCCCGGGGAAGAATGAAAAACTGTTTTTT.

This rearrangement joins TRBV5-1 to TRBJ2-5, with 11 nucleotides matching TRBD2. Trimming cost V 3 bases and J 4 bases; bases outside gene matches: 11. The CDR3 spans 17 residues. Germline V gene lookup returns CDR1 SGHRS and CDR2 YFSETQ. CDR3 amino acids: CASSWLTSGDLGETQYF. DNA for the CDR3: TGCGCCAGCAGCTGGTTGACTAGCGGGGACCTTGGAGAGACCCAGTACTTC. Looking up the rest from reference TRBV5-1 and TRBJ2-5 gives the full variable domain: KAGVTQTPRYLIKTRGQQVTLSCSPISGHRSVSWYQQTPGQGLQFLFEYFSETQRNKGNFPGRFSGRQFSNSRSEMNVSTLELGDSALYLCASSWLTSGDLGETQYFGPGTRLLVL.

The table lists this clone with many counts. CDR3 DNA sequence: TGTGCCAGCAGTTACCTCGGTGGCGAGCAGTACTTC. This translates into CASSYLGGEQYF. The chain is built from TRBV6-5 and TRBJ2-7; D is unresolved. The CDR3 has 12 amino acids. Trimming removed 2 bases from V and 6 bases from J, with 8 bases in between. The germline gives CDR1 MNHEY, CDR2 SVGAGI.

This clone has a count of ten or more. The V and J genes are TRBV14 and TRBJ2-5, with D unclear. The germline V and J ends were trimmed by 3 bases and 5 bases, with 7 bases remaining between them. The CDR3 is 12 amino acids. Germline loops: CDR1 SGHDN, CDR2 FVKESK. CDR3 sequence reads: CASSQSWETQYF. The CDR3 coding sequence is TGTGCCAGCAGCCAGTCCTGGGAGACCCAGTACTTC.

At least ten counts were recorded for this clone. The chain couples TRBV5-4 to TRBJ2-7; tentatively, D is TRBD1 or TRBD2 (5 bases each). The CDR3 loop spans 16 amino acids. Germline V lookup: CDR1 SGHNT, CDR2 YYREEE (reference sequence). V lost 0 bases and J lost 3, with 16 bases in between. CDR3 sequence (DNA): TGTGCCAGCAGCTTGGGGGGGACGCCGCTTCACTACGAGCAGTACTTC. As protein: CASSLGGTPLHYEQYF. Drawing the rest from reference TRBV5-4 and TRBJ2-7, the complete variable domain is ETGVTQSPTHLIKTRGQQVTLRCSSQSGHNTVSWYQQALGQGPQFIFQYYREEENGRGNFPPRFSGLQFPNYSSELNVNALELDDSALYLCASSLGGTPLHYEQYFGPGTRLTVT.

This clone was observed at least ten times. The V gene is TRBV19, the J gene TRBJ2-3, with TRBD2 identical over 11 bases. Trimming took 3 bases from V and 6 from J; bases not matched to a gene: 5. This CDR3 region has 15 residues. Germline lookup yields CDR1 LNHDA and CDR2 SQIVND (reference sequence). The CDR3 nucleotides are TGTGCCAGTAGTATGGTTAGCGGGGGGGCCGATACGCAGTATTTT. Translation gives CASSMVSGGADTQYF.

A word on this clone: A much bigger clone sits one base away, suggesting this may be a read error. The sample contains more than one DNA sequence encoding this CDR3. The rearrangement uses TRBV20-1 and TRBJ2-3; the match to TRBD2 covers 7 bases. The V gene end was trimmed by 6 bases and the J gene end by 3 bases; junction bases not matched to a gene: 18. Looked up from germline, CDR1 is DFQATT and CDR2 is SNEGSKA (reference sequence). This CDR3 contains 17 residues. CDR3 DNA sequence: TGCAGTGCCCCGTTAGGTGGGAGGGTTTTTGGGACAGATACGCAGTATTTT. It codes for CSAPLGGRVFGTDTQYF.

This clone was seen ten or more times. The junction differs from germline at one of its ends, possibly a read error. This sequence joins TRBV7-9 and TRBJ2-1; D is unclear. CDR3 length equals 13 residues. The germline V gene encodes CDR1 SEHNR and CDR2 FQNEAQ (reference sequence). The CDR3, as DNA: TGTGCCAGCAGATTATTGGGTTACAATGAGCAGCTCTTC. This translates into CASRLLGYNEQLF.

This clone has a handful of counts. The chain joins TRBV6-1 to TRBJ2-7, with 8 bases aligning to TRBD1. This CDR3 is 14 amino acids long. V lost 4 bases and J lost 5; bases outside the gene matches: 7. CDR1 and CDR2 from the germline V gene are MNHNS and SASEGT. This CDR3 is CASSVLDRDDEQYF. The CDR3 bases are TGTGCCAGCAGTGTCTTGGACAGGGATGACGAGCAGTACTTC.

This clone was recorded many times. The chain is built from TRBV3-1 and TRBJ2-2; TRBD2 aligns across 8 bases. This CDR3 is built from 15 residues. The V and J ends lost 4 bases and 2 bases, in that order; junction bases with no gene match: 3. CDR1 and CDR2 from the germline V gene are LGHDT and YNNKEL (reference sequence). This CDR3 is CASSLSGVNTGELFF. As DNA, the CDR3 is TGTGCCAGCAGCCTTAGCGGGGTTAACACCGGGGAGCTGTTTTTT.